This T cell receptor beta chain was obtained from a study of shared T cell receptors in the human thymus. Only in-frame clones appear in the TCRdb table, and some are missing; sequencing was by immunoSEQ multiplex PCR. The sample yields more than 550,000 clones, approximately 85% seen once. This sample was also put to use in a study of human thymus T cells. Per that paper: Thymus tissue was removed during corrective cardiac surgery.

The material sequenced was thymocytes. The source is a girl under three years old with a congenital heart defect.

The CDR3 bases are TGTGCTAGTGGTTTGCGAAATGGGTTCGGGACAGGTTCGGTCGAGCAGTACTTC. Translating gives CASGLRNGFGTGSVEQYF. The chain employs TRBV12-5 and TRBJ2-7, with 8 bases matching TRBD1. CDR1 and CDR2 from the germline V gene are LGHNT and FRNRAP. The CDR3 runs to 18 residues. J was trimmed by 6 bases and V by 2 bases; bases with no gene match: 18.